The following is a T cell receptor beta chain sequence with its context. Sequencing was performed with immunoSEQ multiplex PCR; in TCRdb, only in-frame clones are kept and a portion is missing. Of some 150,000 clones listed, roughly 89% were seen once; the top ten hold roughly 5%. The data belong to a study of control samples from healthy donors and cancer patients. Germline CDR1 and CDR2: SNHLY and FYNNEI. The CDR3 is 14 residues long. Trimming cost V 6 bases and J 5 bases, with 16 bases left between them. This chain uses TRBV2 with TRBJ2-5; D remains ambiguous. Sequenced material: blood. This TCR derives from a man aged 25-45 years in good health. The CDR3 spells CASSPGFYVETQYF. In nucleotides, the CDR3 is TGTGCCAGCAGCCCCGGGTTCTACGTGGAGACCCAGTACTTC.